This T cell receptor (beta chain) came from a study of blood T cell repertoires in COVID-19. This table comes from immunoSEQ multiplex PCR, and its TCRdb copy is limited to in-frame clones, with some not included. The sample consists of hundreds of thousands of clones, around 80% of them appearing once. Unmatched junction bases numbered 3, after V lost 4 bases and J lost 5 bases. The CDR3 has 15 amino acids. CDR1 is MNHEY, CDR2 SMNVEV, per germline (reference sequence). V gene TRBV27 combines with J gene TRBJ1-6, with 9 bases that match TRBD1. The TCR sequence derives from a man older than 75 with acute or convalescent COVID-19. Sequenced: peripheral blood. CDR3 nucleotides: TGTGCCAGCAGTTCGGACAGGGGTAATAATTCACCCCTCCACTTT. This sequence encodes CASSSDRGNNSPLHF.